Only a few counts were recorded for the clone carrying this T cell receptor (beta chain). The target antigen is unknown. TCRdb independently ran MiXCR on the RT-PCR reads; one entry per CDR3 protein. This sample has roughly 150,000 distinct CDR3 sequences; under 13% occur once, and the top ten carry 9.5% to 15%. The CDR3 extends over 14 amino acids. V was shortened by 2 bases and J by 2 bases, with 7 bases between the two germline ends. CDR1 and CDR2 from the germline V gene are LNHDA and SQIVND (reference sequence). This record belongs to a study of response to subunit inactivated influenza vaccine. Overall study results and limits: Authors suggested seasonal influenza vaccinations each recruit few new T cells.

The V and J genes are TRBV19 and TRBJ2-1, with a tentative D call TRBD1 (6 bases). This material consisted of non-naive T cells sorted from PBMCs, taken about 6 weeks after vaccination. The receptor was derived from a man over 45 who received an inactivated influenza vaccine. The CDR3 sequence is CASSIRTAYNEQFF. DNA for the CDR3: TGTGCCAGTAGTATAAGGACAGCCTACAATGAGCAGTTCTTC.